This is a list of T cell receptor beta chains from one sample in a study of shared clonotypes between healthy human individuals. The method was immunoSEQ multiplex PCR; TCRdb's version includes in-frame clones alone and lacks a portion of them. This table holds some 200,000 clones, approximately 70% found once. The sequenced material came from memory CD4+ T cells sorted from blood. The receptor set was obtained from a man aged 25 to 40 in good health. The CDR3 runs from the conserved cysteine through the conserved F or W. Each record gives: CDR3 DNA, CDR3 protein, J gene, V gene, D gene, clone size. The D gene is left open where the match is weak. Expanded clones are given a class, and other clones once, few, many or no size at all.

DNA: TGTGCCAGCAGTTTATGGGACATGAACACCGGGGAGCTGTTTTTT
CDR3: CASSLWDMNTGELFF
J: TRBJ2-2
V: TRBV28
D: -
size: once

DNA: TGTGCCAGCAGCCTGGCGGGGTACGAGCAGTACTTC
CDR3: CASSLAGYEQYF
J: TRBJ2-7
V: TRBV28
D: -
size: few

DNA: TGTGCCATCAGTGAGTCGTTGAATAGCAATCAGCCCCAGCATTTT
CDR3: CAISESLNSNQPQHF
J: TRBJ1-5
V: TRBV10-3
D: -
size: -

DNA: TGTGCCAGCAGCGCCGGGGTAGCGGGCAATGAGCAGTTCTTC
CDR3: CASSAGVAGNEQFF
J: TRBJ2-1
V: TRBV7-8
D: TRBD2
size: -

DNA: TGTGCCAGCAGTGAGTTAGGTCAGCCCCAGCATTTT
CDR3: CASSELGQPQHF
J: TRBJ1-5
V: TRBV6-1
D: -
size: -

DNA: TGTGCCAGCAGTGAGAACTTCGTGGGAGATACGCAGTATTTT
CDR3: CASSENFVGDTQYF
J: TRBJ2-3
V: TRBV6-1
D: -
size: -

DNA: TGTGCCAGCAGCACCACTAGCGGGCCCTACAATGAGCAGTTCTTC
CDR3: CASSTTSGPYNEQFF
J: TRBJ2-1
V: TRBV11-3
D: TRBD2
size: few

DNA: TGTGCCAGCAGCCTAATGGGCAATCAGCCCCAGCATTTT
CDR3: CASSLMGNQPQHF
J: TRBJ1-5
V: TRBV27
D: -
size: -

DNA: TGTGCCAGCAGCGTAGCCGGGACTAGGGTAGAGACCCAGTACTTC
CDR3: CASSVAGTRVETQYF
J: TRBJ2-5
V: TRBV9
D: TRBD2
size: -

DNA: TGCGCCAGCAGCTTGGCTGGGGACTCACACGAAGCTTTCTTT
CDR3: CASSLAGDSHEAFF
J: TRBJ1-1
V: TRBV5-1
D: -
size: few

DNA: TGTGCCAGCAGGGGGACAGGGCGCGAGAGAGAGACCCAGTACTTC
CDR3: CASRGTGRERETQYF
J: TRBJ2-5
V: TRBV7-9
D: TRBD1
size: once

DNA: TGCGCCAGCAGCCAACTACCGGGACAGAGGAATGAAAAACTGTTTTTT
CDR3: CASSQLPGQRNEKLFF
J: TRBJ1-4
V: TRBV4-3
D: TRBD1
size: -

DNA: TGTGCCAGCAGACGACAGGGATTCACCTACGAGCAGTACTTC
CDR3: CASRRQGFTYEQYF
J: TRBJ2-7
V: TRBV28
D: TRBD1
size: few

DNA: TGCGCCAGCAGTGATACCGGGAGAGGCAATGAGCAGTTCTTC
CDR3: CASSDTGRGNEQFF
J: TRBJ2-1
V: TRBV10-1
D: -
size: many

DNA: TGCAGCTTCGGGGCTAGCGGGGGAAACATTCAGTACTTC
CDR3: CSFGASGGNIQYF
J: TRBJ2-4
V: TRBV29-1
D: TRBD2
size: -

DNA: TGTGCCTGGAGTGGGTATGGACTAGCACGAAATGAGCAGTTCTTC
CDR3: CAWSGYGLARNEQFF
J: TRBJ2-1
V: TRBV30
D: TRBD2
size: once

DNA: TGCAGCGCCCGAGGGGGGGAGAGGTCCTACAATGAGCAGTTCTTC
CDR3: CSARGGERSYNEQFF
J: TRBJ2-1
V: TRBV29-1
D: -
size: once

DNA: TGTGCCAGCAGTCGTTTTGGGGACAGGGGCAATGAGCAGTTCTTC
CDR3: CASSRFGDRGNEQFF
J: TRBJ2-1
V: TRBV27
D: TRBD1
size: -

DNA: TGTGCCAGCAGTGAGGAGAGGGGCAATCAGCCCCAGCATTTT
CDR3: CASSEERGNQPQHF
J: TRBJ1-5
V: TRBV2
D: -
size: few

DNA: TGCGCCAGCAGCCAAGTAATTAACTTCGCGGGCAGGGAGGATTACAATGAGCAGTTCTTC
CDR3: CASSQVINFAGREDYNEQFF
J: TRBJ2-1
V: TRBV4-1
D: -
size: -

DNA: TGTGCCACCAGCAGAGATATGGGCTCTGGGGCCAACGTCCTGACTTTC
CDR3: CATSRDMGSGANVLTF
J: TRBJ2-6
V: TRBV15
D: -
size: once

DNA: TGTGCCAGCAGTCGGACTAGCGGGAGGGCCGGTGAGCAGTTCTTC
CDR3: CASSRTSGRAGEQFF
J: TRBJ2-1
V: TRBV6-5
D: TRBD2
size: -

DNA: TGCGCCAGCAGCCCCGTTTGGGGGGCCACTAATGAAAAACTGTTTTTT
CDR3: CASSPVWGATNEKLFF
J: TRBJ1-4
V: TRBV5-1
D: -
size: many